This T cell receptor beta chain was profiled in a study of glioma-infiltrating T cells after dendritic cell vaccination. On the study more broadly: Samples are from glioblastoma patients in Phase I and II dendritic cell vaccine trials. Patients received autologous tumor lysate-pulsed dendritic cell vaccination between 2003 and 2012. General study points: No direct clonality-survival link was found; a diverse polyclonal response may matter.

As for this clone: Its antigen is currently unknown.

The CDR3 consists of 15 residues. Per the germline V gene, CDR1 is MNHNS and CDR2 is SASEGT. After removal of 8 bases from V and 7 bases from J, the junction contained 17 bases not matched to a gene. Documented time point: after dendritic cell vaccination, including at tumor progression/relapse. This table comes from immunoSEQ multiplex PCR, and its TCRdb copy is limited to in-frame clones, with some not included. The sample has about 65,000 clones, around nine tenths seen once; the top ten hold 9.5% to 13%. The gene calls are TRBV6-1 and TRBJ2-7; 7 bases are a match to TRBD1. This TCR was sampled from a human donor with glioblastoma. The specimen was blood, collected after dendritic cell vaccination. The CDR3 bases are TGTGCCAGCTCCTTGGGGGTGACAGGGACGGGGGAGCAGTACTTC. It translates to CASSLGVTGTGEQYF.